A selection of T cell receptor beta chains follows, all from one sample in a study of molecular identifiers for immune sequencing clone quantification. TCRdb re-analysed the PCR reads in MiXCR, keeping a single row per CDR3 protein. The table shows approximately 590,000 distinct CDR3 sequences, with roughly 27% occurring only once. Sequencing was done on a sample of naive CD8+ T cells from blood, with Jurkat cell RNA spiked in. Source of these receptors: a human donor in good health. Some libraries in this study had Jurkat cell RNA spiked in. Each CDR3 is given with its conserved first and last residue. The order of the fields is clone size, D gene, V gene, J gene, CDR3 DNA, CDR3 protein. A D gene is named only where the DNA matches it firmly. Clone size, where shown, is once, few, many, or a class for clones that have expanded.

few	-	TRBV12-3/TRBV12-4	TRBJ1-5	TGTGCCAGCAGTTCCGAATCTTATCAAAGCCAGCATTTT	CASSSESYQSQHF
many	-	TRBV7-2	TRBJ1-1	TGTGCCAGCAGCCCCCGGGGTGGGGGTATCACTGAAGCTTTCTTT	CASSPRGGGITEAFF
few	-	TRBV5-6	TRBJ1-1	TGTGCCAGCAGCTTGGCTGCGGGGCTAGAGACTGAAGCTTTCTTT	CASSLAAGLETEAFF
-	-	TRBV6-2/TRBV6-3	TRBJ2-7	TGTGCCAGCACCCGAGGGAAGGAGCAGTACTTC	CASTRGKEQYF
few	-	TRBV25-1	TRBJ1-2	TGTGCCAGCCTAGAGGTAGGCTATGGCTACACCTTC	CASLEVGYGYTF
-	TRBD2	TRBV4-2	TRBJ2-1	TGTGCCAGCAGACGGGAGGGCCGGAGCAATGAGCAGTTCTTC	CASRREGRSNEQFF
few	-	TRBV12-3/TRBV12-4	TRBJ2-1	TGTGCCAGCAGCCCAATGATAAGCTCCTACAATGAGCAGTTCTTC	CASSPMISSYNEQFF
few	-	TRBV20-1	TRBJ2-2	TGCAGTGCTAGAGATCGTTTAAGGGGAGGCGGGGAGCTGTTTTTT	CSARDRLRGGGELFF
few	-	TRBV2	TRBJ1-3	TGTGCCAGCAGGGACTTAAACGGCCCGAGCTCTGGAAACACCATATATTTT	CASRDLNGPSSGNTIYF
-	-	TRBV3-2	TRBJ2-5	TGTGCCAGCAGCCACCCACCTAGCCAAGAGACCCAGTACTTC	CASSHPPSQETQYF
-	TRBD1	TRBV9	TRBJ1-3	TGTGCCAGCAGCGTGGGACAGTCCTCTGGAAACACCATATATTTT	CASSVGQSSGNTIYF
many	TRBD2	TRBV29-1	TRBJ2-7	TGCAGCGCTGGGACTAGCGGCCTCTCCTACGAGCAGTACTTC	CSAGTSGLSYEQYF
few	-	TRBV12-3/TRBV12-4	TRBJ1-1	TGTGCCAGCAGCTCTTATGCCGGGACACCCATGAACACTGAAGCTTTCTTT	CASSSYAGTPMNTEAFF
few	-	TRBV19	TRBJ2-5	TGTGCCAGTAGTAGGGGCCCCGGGCCCCAAGAGACCCAGTACTTC	CASSRGPGPQETQYF
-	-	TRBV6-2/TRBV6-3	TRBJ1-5	TGTGCCAGCAGTTACTCCGGGACCCTGGGAATATATAGCAATCAGCCCCAGCATTTT	CASSYSGTLGIYSNQPQHF
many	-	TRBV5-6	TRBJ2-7	TGTGCCAGCAGCTTGGGTGGCGGGTCGGAGAACGAGCAGTACTTC	CASSLGGGSENEQYF
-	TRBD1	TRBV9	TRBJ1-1	TGTGCCAGCAGCAGACAGGGGGGGATGAACACTGAAGCTTTCTTT	CASSRQGGMNTEAFF
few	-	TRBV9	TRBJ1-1	TGTGCCAGCAGCACCGTGAGTGGGACTGAAGCTTTCTTT	CASSTVSGTEAFF
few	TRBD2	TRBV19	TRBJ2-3	TGTGCCAGTACGACTAGCGGGACAGATACGCAGTATTTT	CASTTSGTDTQYF
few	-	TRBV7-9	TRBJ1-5	TGTGCCAGCGGGGAGGGTGAGGATCAGCCCCAGCATTTT	CASGEGEDQPQHF
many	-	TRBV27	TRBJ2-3	TGTGCCAGCAGCCCCGGGCCCACAGATACGCAGTATTTT	CASSPGPTDTQYF
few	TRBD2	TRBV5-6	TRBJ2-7	TGTGCCAGCAGCTTGGGGGGACTAGCGGTTTATTGGGAGCAGTACTTC	CASSLGGLAVYWEQYF
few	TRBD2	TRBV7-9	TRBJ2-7	TGTGCCAGCAGCTCGAGCCAGGGACTAGCGGGGGGTTACTACGAGCAGTACTTC	CASSSSQGLAGGYYEQYF
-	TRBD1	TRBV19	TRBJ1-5	TGTGCCAGTAGCTTTGGGACAGAGTATCAGCCCCAGCATTTT	CASSFGTEYQPQHF
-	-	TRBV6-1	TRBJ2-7	TGTGCCAGCAGGGGCAAACCCCAGCAGTACTTC	CASRGKPQQYF
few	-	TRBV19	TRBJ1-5	TGTGCCAGTAGTATTTGGGGCGGGAGGAATCAGCCCCAGCATTTT	CASSIWGGRNQPQHF
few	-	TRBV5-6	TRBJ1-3	TGTGCCAGCAGCTTTTGGGACCTCTTCGGAGGAAACACCATATATTTT	CASSFWDLFGGNTIYF
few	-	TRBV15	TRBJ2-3	TGTGCCACCAGCAGGGTGGCAGGGCCTACGCAGTATTTT	CATSRVAGPTQYF
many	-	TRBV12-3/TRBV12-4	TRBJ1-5	TGTGCCAGCACCCAGTCGGGTTGGAATCAGCCCCAGCATTTT	CASTQSGWNQPQHF
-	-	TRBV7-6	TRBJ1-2	TGTGCCAGCAGCTCCGATCCATCTCGCTACACCTTC	CASSSDPSRYTF
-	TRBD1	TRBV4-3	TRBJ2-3	TGCGCCAGCAGCCAAGATCGACAGGGGGGAGGAGGCACAGATACGCAGTATTTT	CASSQDRQGGGGTDTQYF
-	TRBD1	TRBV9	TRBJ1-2	TGTGCCAGCAGCGGGAGGACAGGGAGTTATGGCTACACCTTC	CASSGRTGSYGYTF
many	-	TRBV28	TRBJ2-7	TGTGCCAGCAGTTTACGGAATTACGAGCAGTACTTC	CASSLRNYEQYF
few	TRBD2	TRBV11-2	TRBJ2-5	TGTGCCAGCCTCGGACTAGAGCGGGAGACCCAGTACTTC	CASLGLERETQYF
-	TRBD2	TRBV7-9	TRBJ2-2	TGTGCCAGCAGCTATAGGACTAGCGGGAGTCGAACCGGGGAGCTGTTTTTT	CASSYRTSGSRTGELFF
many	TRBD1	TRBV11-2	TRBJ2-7	TGTGCCAGCAGCGAAGAACGGACAGGGCCCGAGCAGTACTTC	CASSEERTGPEQYF
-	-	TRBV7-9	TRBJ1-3	TGTGCCAGCAGCTTAGTGGCGGTGGTCTCTGGAAACACCATATATTTT	CASSLVAVVSGNTIYF
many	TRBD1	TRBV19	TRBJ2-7	TGTGCCAGCAGCCCGGGACAGGGGATTTCCTACGAGCAGTACTTC	CASSPGQGISYEQYF
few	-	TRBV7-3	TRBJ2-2	TGTGCCAGCAGCCCGACTACTAGCACCGGGGAGCTGTTTTTT	CASSPTTSTGELFF
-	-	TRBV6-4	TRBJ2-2	TGTGCCAGCAGTGACTCGGCCTGGGGCACCGGGGAGCTGTTTTTT	CASSDSAWGTGELFF
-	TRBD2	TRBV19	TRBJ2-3	TGTGCCAGTAGTAGGGTACCGGGACTAGGGTTCACAGATACGCAGTATTTT	CASSRVPGLGFTDTQYF
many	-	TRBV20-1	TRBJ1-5	TGCAGTGCTAGCGATGGTCAGCCCCAGCATTTT	CSASDGQPQHF
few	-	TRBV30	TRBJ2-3	TGTGCCTGGAGTGGGGGGGGGCTCACAGATACGCAGTATTTT	CAWSGGGLTDTQYF
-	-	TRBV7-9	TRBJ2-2	TGTGCCAGCAGCATGCTACCGGGCCAGACCACCGGGGAGCTGTTTTTT	CASSMLPGQTTGELFF
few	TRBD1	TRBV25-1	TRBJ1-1	TGTGCCAGCAGTAGTTTCCGGACAGGGGGACTGAACACTGAAGCTTTCTTT	CASSSFRTGGLNTEAFF
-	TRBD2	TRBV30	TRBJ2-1	TGTGCCTGGAGGAGTACGGTAGCGGGGATGACCTACAATGAGCAGTTCTTC	CAWRSTVAGMTYNEQFF
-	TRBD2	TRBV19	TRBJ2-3	TGTGCCAGTAGTGGGGGCTGGAGCGGGAGCGTCCCAGATACGCAGTATTTT	CASSGGWSGSVPDTQYF
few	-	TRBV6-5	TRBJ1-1	TGTGCCAGCAGTTACGTATCTGGGGGCAACACTGAAGCTTTCTTT	CASSYVSGGNTEAFF
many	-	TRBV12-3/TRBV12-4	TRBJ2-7	TGTGCCAGCAGCCTCGTTTTGCGGGGACTGGGCGAGCAGTACTTC	CASSLVLRGLGEQYF
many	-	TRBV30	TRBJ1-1	TGTGCCTGGAGTGCCGGGTCTCAGGCTTTCTTT	CAWSAGSQAFF
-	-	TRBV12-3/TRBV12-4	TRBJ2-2	TGTGCCAGCAGTTCCGGACTGGTCTTACGACTCACCGGGGAGCTGTTTTTT	CASSSGLVLRLTGELFF
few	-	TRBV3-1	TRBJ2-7	TGTGCCAGCAGCTATACAGACCGTACCTACGAGCAGTACTTC	CASSYTDRTYEQYF
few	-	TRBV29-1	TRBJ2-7	TGCAGCGCTACCGGGACACAAACCTACGAGCAGTACTTC	CSATGTQTYEQYF
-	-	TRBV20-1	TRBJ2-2	TGCAGTGCCAATAGCGCGGGGAACGGGGAGCTGTTTTTT	CSANSAGNGELFF
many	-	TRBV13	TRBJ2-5	TGTGCCAGCAGCCACGGAGGCCAAGAGACCCAGTACTTC	CASSHGGQETQYF
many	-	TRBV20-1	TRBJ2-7	TGCAGTGCTAGAGATCAGGGGATCTACGAGCAGTACTTC	CSARDQGIYEQYF
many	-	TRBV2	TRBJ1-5	TGTGCCAGCAGTGAAATGGATCAGCCCCAGCATTTT	CASSEMDQPQHF
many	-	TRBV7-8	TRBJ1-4	TGTGCCAGCAGCTTCCACAGGGAGTTAACTAATGAAAAACTGTTTTTT	CASSFHRELTNEKLFF
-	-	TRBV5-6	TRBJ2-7	TGTGCCAGCAGCTTGGTCGTCAGGGCAAGCTCCTACGAGCAGTACTTC	CASSLVVRASSYEQYF
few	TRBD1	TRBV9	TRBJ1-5	TGTGCCAGCAGCGTCCCCGCTGGACAGGAAATATATAGCAATCAGCCCCAGCATTTT	CASSVPAGQEIYSNQPQHF